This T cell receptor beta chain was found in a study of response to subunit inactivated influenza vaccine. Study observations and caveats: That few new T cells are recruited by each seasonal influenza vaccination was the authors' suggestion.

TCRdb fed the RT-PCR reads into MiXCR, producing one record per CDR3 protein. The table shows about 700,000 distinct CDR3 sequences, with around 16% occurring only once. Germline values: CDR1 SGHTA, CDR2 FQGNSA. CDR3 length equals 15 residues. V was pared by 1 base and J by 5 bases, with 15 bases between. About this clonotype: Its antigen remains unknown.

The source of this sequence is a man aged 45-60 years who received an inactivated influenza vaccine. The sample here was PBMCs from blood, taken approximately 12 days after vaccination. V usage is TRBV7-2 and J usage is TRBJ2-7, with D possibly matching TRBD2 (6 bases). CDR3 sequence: CASSLDVGRVDEQYF. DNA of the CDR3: TGTGCCAGCAGCTTAGACGTCGGGAGAGTCGACGAGCAGTACTTC.